These 22 T cell receptor beta chains came from one sample sequenced in a study of T cell responses to AZD1222 COVID-19 vaccine. Produced via immunoSEQ multiplex PCR; TCRdb's table is partial and in-frame only. The data contain some 140,000 clones, approximately 92% of them singletons. This sample comprised peripheral blood, obtained 28 days after the second AZD1222 dose. The receptors were sampled from an adult who received the AZD1222 COVID-19 vaccine.

The chain combines TRBV7-3 with TRBJ1-2, with TRBD1 matching 10 bases. Germline V gene sequence: CDR1 SGHTA, CDR2 FQGTGA. This CDR3 spans 15 amino acids. V shed 1 base and J 8 bases; nucleotides not matched to a gene: 7. CDR3 sequence reads: CASSLNGDRGRGYTF. The CDR3 DNA is TGTGCCAGCAGCTTAAACGGGGACAGGGGCCGGGGCTACACCTTC.

The chain has TRBV10-3 and TRBJ2-5, with D unclear. The CDR3 has 12 amino acids. Germline V gene lookup returns CDR1 ENHRY and CDR2 SYGVKD. Deletions cut 3 bases from V and 5 bases from J, with 7 bases between. CDR3 amino acids: CAISERMETQYF. The DNA for the CDR3 is TGTGCCATCAGTGAACGGATGGAGACCCAGTACTTC.

This chain connects TRBV30 to TRBJ1-6; D is uncertain. Per the germline V gene, CDR1 is GTSNPN and CDR2 is SVGIG (reference sequence). Trimming stripped 3 bases from V and 9 bases from J, with 9 bases between. The CDR3 covers 12 residues. The CDR3 is CAWRGESSPLHF. The CDR3 nucleotides read TGTGCCTGGAGAGGCGAGAGTTCACCCCTCCACTTT.

The chain joins TRBV10-3 to TRBJ2-7; D possibly corresponds to TRBD1 (6 bases). Germline CDR1 and CDR2: ENHRY and SYGVKD. The CDR3 is made up of 18 amino acids. V was shortened by 0 bases and J by 4 bases, with 22 bases between the two germline ends. Here the CDR3 reads CAISESYADRDNGYEQYF. DNA of the CDR3: TGTGCCATCAGTGAGTCATACGCCGACCGGGACAACGGTTACGAGCAGTACTTC.

This clone was seen a single time. The chain carries TRBV4-3 and TRBJ2-7, with D perhaps matching TRBD2 (5 bases). Trimming took off 3 bases at V and 3 bases at J, with 12 bases between the two ends. The germline gives CDR1 LGHNA, CDR2 YSLEER. The CDR3 has 14 amino acids. The CDR3 region has the DNA TGCGCCAGCAGCCATGCCCCCGGGGTCTACGAGCAGTACTTC. Protein product: CASSHAPGVYEQYF.

This chain connects TRBV7-9 to TRBJ1-4; TRBD1 aligns across 7 bases. Germline CDR1 reads SEHNR; CDR2 reads FQNEAQ (reference sequence). The CDR3 contains 17 residues. Trimming took 5 bases from V and 7 from J; bases not matched to a gene: 16. Here the CDR3 DNA reads TGTGCCAGCAGCGCAACTATTTATCTGGACAGGATTGAAAAACTGTTTTTT. Protein: CASSATIYLDRIEKLFF.

A note on this clone: The junction departs from the called germline gene at one end, perhaps through a read error. The rearrangement uses TRBV19 and TRBJ1-6; weak D call: TRBD1 (5 bases). CDR3 size: 13 residues. CDR1 LNHDA and CDR2 SQIVND come from the germline V gene (reference sequence). Here the CDR3 reads CASSSGLRDAVYF. DNA for the CDR3: TGTGCCAGTAGTTCCGGCCTAAGGGACGCCGTATACTTT.

This chain links TRBV4-1 with TRBJ1-3, with 9 bases that match TRBD1. V shed 3 bases, J shed 2 bases, and the junction held 17 bases outside the gene matches. This CDR3 has 20 amino acids. In germline, CDR1 is MGHRA, CDR2 YSYEKL. The DNA of the CDR3 is TGCGCCAGCAGCCAGGGACCCGGGACAGGGTTTTTAAGTACTGGAAACACCATATATTTT. Protein product: CASSQGPGTGFLSTGNTIYF.

This chain joins TRBV6-5 and TRBJ2-3; D is possibly TRBD1 (5 bases). Germline V CDR1 and CDR2: MNHEY, SVGAGI. V dropped 7 bases and J dropped 2 bases, with 16 bases sitting between them. This CDR3 has 15 residues. CDR3 DNA: TGTGCCAGCATCACAGCCGTGACAGACACAGATACGCAGTATTTT. As protein: CASITAVTDTDTQYF.

The CDR3 here is CASSATGNANTGELFF. CDR3 sequence (DNA): TGCGCCAGCAGCGCTACAGGGAATGCGAACACCGGGGAGCTGTTTTTT. The chain has TRBV5-1 and TRBJ2-2, with D possibly being TRBD1 (6 bases). The V gene lost 4 bases and the J gene lost 0 bases, with 13 bases spanning the gap. The CDR3 sequence is 16 residues long. Germline CDR1 SGHRS, CDR2 YFSETQ.

Details on this clone: The CDR3 carries no conserved terminal phenylalanine or tryptophan, so it likely arises from a read error. The limits of the CDR3 on the DNA are not certain, so only TCRdb's listed CDR3 is given. This chain joins TRBV6-4 and TRBJ2-7; TRBD2, the table's D call, was not compared with the DNA. The CDR3 is made up of 14 amino acids, end residues included. CDR1 MRHNA and CDR2 SNTAGT come from the germline V gene. CDR3 loop: CASSSGHASQPPPS.

This clone was seen more than once but under ten times. The gene calls are TRBV5-5 and TRBJ1-5; D is possibly TRBD1 (5 bases). CDR3 length: 15 residues. V was shortened by 4 bases and J by 4 bases, with 15 bases between the two germline ends. Per germline, CDR1 SGHKS and CDR2 YYEKEE (reference sequence). The DNA of the CDR3 is TGTGCCAGCAGCCGGGGACTCGCGTGGAATCAGCCCCAGCATTTT. It is translated as CASSRGLAWNQPQHF.

The chain employs TRBV9 and TRBJ1-1; a weak D match, TRBD1 (6 bases). Germline V gene sequence: CDR1 SGDLS, CDR2 YYNGEE. The CDR3 has 12 residues. V gave up 4 bases and J gave up 5 bases, with 9 bases separating them. Written as DNA, the CDR3 is TGTGCCAGCAGCCCCACAGGGACTGAAGCTTTCTTT. It specifies CASSPTGTEAFF.

The chain carries TRBV30 and TRBJ1-2, with D perhaps TRBD1 (5 bases). The CDR3 runs to 12 residues. Between the trimmed V and J ends, which lost 0 bases and 7 bases, there was a span of 9 bases. Germline-derived CDR1 and CDR2 are GTSNPN and SVGIG (reference sequence). CDR3 nucleotide sequence: TGTGCCTGGAGTGTACGGGGCAGTGGCTACACCTTC. Its translation: CAWSVRGSGYTF.

CDR3 sequence: CASSHPGGNTFF. The CDR3, as DNA: TGTGCCAGCAGCCATCCCGGGGGTAACACTTTCTTT. J is TRBJ1-1 and V is TRBV14; D is possibly TRBD1 (5 bases). Germline lookup yields CDR1 SGHDN and CDR2 FVKESK. V shed 3 bases and J shed 12 bases, with 14 bases lying between them. CDR3 length: 12 residues.

The rearrangement links TRBV7-9 to TRBJ2-5; possibly TRBD1 for D (6 bases). CDR3 length: 15 amino acids. Germline values: CDR1 SEHNR, CDR2 FQNEAQ (reference sequence). The V end lost 4 bases, the J end lost 6 bases, and 18 bases lay between the germline ends. The CDR3 spells CASSSRTAAQKTQYF. As DNA, the CDR3 is TGTGCCAGCAGCTCTCGGACAGCCGCTCAGAAGACCCAGTACTTC. The variable domain in full, with the rest retrieved from reference TRBV7-9 and TRBJ2-5, is DTGVSQNPRHKITKRGQNVTFRCDPISEHNRLYWYRQTLGQGPEFLTYFQNEAQLEKSRLLSDRFSAERPKGSFSTLEIQRTEQGDSAMYLCASSSRTAAQKTQYFGPGTRLLVL.

This rearrangement joins TRBV6-2 or TRBV6-3 to TRBJ2-3; unclear D gene. Germline CDR1 and CDR2: MNHEY and SVGEGT. CDR3 length equals 14 residues. V was trimmed by 5 bases and J by 3 bases, leaving 12 bases between them. CDR3 region: CASSLRHGTDTQYF. CDR3 DNA: TGTGCCAGCAGTCTAAGACATGGGACAGATACGCAGTATTTT.

J is TRBJ2-3 and V is TRBV4-3; D may be TRBD2 (5 bases). CDR3 size: 17 residues. In germline, CDR1 is LGHNA, CDR2 YSLEER. The V end was cut by 1 base, the J end by 0 bases, with 14 bases between. CDR3 protein: CASSQGLALPSTDTQYF. CDR3 sequence (DNA): TGCGCCAGCAGCCAAGGGCTAGCCCTACCTAGCACAGATACGCAGTATTTT.

The chain uses TRBV5-1 and TRBJ2-1, with D perhaps matching TRBD1 (6 bases). Trimming took 1 base from V and 4 from J, leaving 12 bases between them. CDR3 length equals 15 residues. Germline lookup yields CDR1 SGHRS and CDR2 YFSETQ. The CDR3 DNA sequence: TGCGCCAGCAGCTTGATGGGGGCTCGATACAATGAGCAGTTCTTC. Its protein product is CASSLMGARYNEQFF.

The rearrangement uses TRBV19 and TRBJ2-5; D call uncertain. The CDR3 runs to 14 residues. V was shortened by 4 bases and J by 2 bases, with 11 bases between the two germline ends. The germline gives CDR1 LNHDA, CDR2 SQIVND (reference sequence). The CDR3: CASSTITEQETQYF. CDR3 DNA: TGTGCCAGTAGTACGATAACAGAACAAGAGACCCAGTACTTC.

This chain joins TRBV27 and TRBJ1-2, with 7 bases matching TRBD1. After removal of 5 bases from V and 6 bases from J, the junction contained 9 bases not matched to a gene. This CDR3 is built from 14 residues. Germline CDR1 MNHEY, CDR2 SMNVEV (reference sequence). In DNA form, the CDR3 reads TGTGCCAGCAGTCCGGTTGACAGGGCAGATGGCTACACCTTC. Its protein is CASSPVDRADGYTF.

The rearrangement links TRBV7-9 to TRBJ1-2; possibly TRBD1 for D (5 bases). This CDR3 is 14 amino acids long. Germline values: CDR1 SEHNR, CDR2 FQNEAQ (reference sequence). V was trimmed by 5 bases and J by 4 bases, leaving 14 bases between them. CDR3: CASSPRGGPYGYTF. The CDR3 bases are TGTGCCAGCAGCCCCCGTGGGGGACCCTATGGCTACACCTTC.